This paragraph reports one T cell receptor (beta chain). The sample originates from a study of cytomegalovirus exposure and HLA in healthy donors. Primers: 60 Vbeta forward and 13 Jbeta reverse. TCRdb keeps only in-frame clones here, not all; method: immunoSEQ multiplex PCR. The sample carries over 150,000 clones, about four fifths recorded once. The material sequenced was PBMCs. This clonotype originated in a male donor in good health and CMV-seropositive.

CDR3 amino acids: CAWAGVETQYF. As DNA, the CDR3 is TGTGCCTGGGCAGGGGTTGAGACCCAGTACTTC. The V gene is TRBV30, the J gene TRBJ2-5, with TRBD1 as a possible D gene (6 bases). The CDR3 contains 11 residues. The germline CDR1 and CDR2 sequences are GTSNPN and SVGIG (reference sequence). V lost 5 bases and J lost 5, with 9 bases in between.